This T cell receptor (beta chain) is drawn from a study of spatial heterogeneity in lung cancer (dated by TCRdb to about 2019). Study-level background: More beta-chain than alpha-chain transcripts were consistently detected, likely reflecting higher beta-chain transcript abundance. In non-small cell lung cancer, the study quantitatively compared TCR alpha and beta repertoires across several tumor regions, matched nontumor lung, and blood. The study linked features of the TCR repertoire to counts of nonsynonymous mutations, which were determined by whole-exome sequencing of tumor tissue. In the raw uncorrected reads, each unique combination of TCR and UMI appeared on average more than ten times. Both alpha and beta chains were TCR-sequenced in about 240 tumor regions, under 85 matched nontumor lung samples and some 56 PBMC samples obtained at surgery. The investigation overall reported the following: Ubiquitous expanded tumor TCRs showed up in blood more often at tumor resection than at routine follow-up. Additional single-cell paired TCR alpha and beta sequencing was considered necessary to confirm, at a functional level, the hypothesis that regional TCRs recognize regional mutations.

According to the study, the label for this sample's time point signals: sample taken at primary tumor resection. The donors were some 70 patients from the lung TRACERx cohort who had early-stage, untreated non-small cell lung cancer. For TCR sequencing, whole RNA was extracted from tumor and nontumor lung tissue, or from cryopreserved PBMC samples, and no cell sorting was done. Patients were selected for TCR sequencing only if sufficient RNA was available from at least two tumor regions. The library was generated by 5' RACE. For sequencing, a NextSeq 500 was employed. To allow correction of PCR and sequencing errors, the TCR library protocol tagged every TCR cDNA molecule with a unique molecular identifier. From the authors' description of their analysis: TCR identification, UMI-based error correction and CDR3 extraction were performed with Decombinator tools. TCRs above a frequency of 2 per 1,000, corresponding to the top 1% of the tumor frequency distribution, were defined as expanded. Renyi diversity was calculated using the R vegan package after each repertoire was subsampled 100 times to 5,000 TCRs. CDR3 similarity networks were built from amino acid triplet string-kernel similarity, with CDR3s being connected when pairwise similarity was above 0.82. The public reads were reprocessed in TCRdb via fastp at Q25 and MiXCR, keeping in-frame beta chains. Merged by CDR3 protein, the rows form single entries marked with the most common genes and DNA. The V and J calls and clone size come from TCRdb's table, not from the authors' own analysis. This sample holds tens of thousands of distinct CDR3 sequences; approximately 5.8% were observed only once. Clones ranked in the top ten supply roughly 35% of the sample.

This clonotype showed up many times. Its antigen remains unidentified. No base quality information exists; no much larger clone differs at one position. Sequencing used PBMCs, obtained at surgery. The origin of this receptor is a male donor with early-stage non-small cell lung cancer.

The nucleotide sequence reads TGCAGTGCTAGAGGTCCCACTCTAGCCAAAAACATTCAGTACTTC. This codes for CSARGPTLAKNIQYF. The V and J genes are TRBV20-1 and TRBJ2-4; no D gene call is confident. The V and J ends are trimmed by 1 base and 0 bases, leaving 10 bases between them. There are 15 amino acids in the CDR3, from cysteine to phenylalanine inclusive. Only the CDR3 DNA stays, 45 bases, in frame from base 1. CDR1 DFQATT and CDR2 SNEGSKA were looked up in the germline V gene (reference sequence).